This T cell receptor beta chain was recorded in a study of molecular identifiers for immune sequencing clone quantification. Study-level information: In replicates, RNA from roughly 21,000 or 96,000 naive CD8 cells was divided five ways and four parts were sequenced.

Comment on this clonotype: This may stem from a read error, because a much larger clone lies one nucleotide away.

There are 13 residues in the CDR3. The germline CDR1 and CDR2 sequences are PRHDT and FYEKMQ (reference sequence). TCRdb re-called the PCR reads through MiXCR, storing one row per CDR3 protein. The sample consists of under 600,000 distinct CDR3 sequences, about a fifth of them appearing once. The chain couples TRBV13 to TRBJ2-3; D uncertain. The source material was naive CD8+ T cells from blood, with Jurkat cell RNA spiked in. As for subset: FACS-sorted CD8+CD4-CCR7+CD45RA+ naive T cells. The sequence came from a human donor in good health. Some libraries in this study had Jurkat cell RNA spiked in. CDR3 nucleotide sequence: TGTGCCAACAGCTTATTCCAGACAGATACGCAGTATTTT. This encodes CANSLFQTDTQYF.